Sequencing of this TCR beta chain was carried out in a study of blood T cell repertoires in COVID-19. On the study more broadly: Italy, Spain and the United States were the sources of the convalescent and acute COVID-19 samples. Nucleic acid was either cDNA or gDNA, and it came from T cells, B-cell-depleted T cells, or PBMCs.

Authors' processing steps: Cell counts per sample came from amplifying reference gene primers. TCRdb's table, derived via immunoSEQ multiplex PCR, lists solely in-frame clones and lacks some. V, J and clone size were drawn from that table, and D and trimming were deduced from the DNA. The sample shows under 100,000 clones, 85% to 95% of them seen only once. Germline V gene data show CDR1 as MGHRA and CDR2 as YSYEKL. V gave up 3 bases and J gave up 4 bases; unmatched junction bases: 9. The CDR3 extends over 16 amino acids. This clone was seen only a few times. The sequenced sample consisted of peripheral blood. The receptor was derived from a woman aged 55-70 years with active COVID-19. This chain connects TRBV4-1 to TRBJ1-5; 7 nucleotides match TRBD1. As DNA, the CDR3 is TGCGCCAGCAGCCATGAGGTACAGGGGAGGAATCAGCCCCAGCATTTT. Its protein product is CASSHEVQGRNQPQHF.